What follows are 22 T cell receptor beta chains derived from one specimen sequenced in a study of siplizumab effects on memory and regulatory T cells. These receptors' antigens are unknown. An approximately six-day coculture at 37°C was performed with the mixed lymphocyte reaction cells. Here immunoSEQ multiplex PCR was the method, and the copy in TCRdb shows in-frame clones only, minus some. The table has fewer than 20,000 clones, 46% seen once. The sample comprised CFSE-low (dividing) CD4+ T cells sorted from an allogeneic mixed lymphocyte reaction. The receptors here all came from a human donor in good health; the cells came from an allogeneic mixed lymphocyte reaction.

The rearrangement joins TRBV10-2 to TRBJ1-2; no clear D gene. The V gene lost 3 bases and the J gene lost 6 bases, with 11 bases spanning the gap. The CDR3 totals 13 residues. Germline CDR1 WSHSY, CDR2 SAAADI. The CDR3 loop reads CASSDLEGNGYTF. The CDR3 DNA is TGCGCCAGCAGTGACCTCGAGGGAAATGGCTACACCTTC.

The chain employs TRBV10-3 and TRBJ2-7, with D possibly TRBD2 on 5 matching bases. Per germline, CDR1 ENHRY and CDR2 SYGVKD. Trimming shortened V by 9 bases and J by 2 bases, and 17 bases separated the two germline ends. The CDR3 length is 14 residues. DNA for the CDR3: TGTGCCATGGGTCCGGGATTCCCTCCCTACGAGCAGTACTTC. Protein sequence: CAMGPGFPPYEQYF.

The J gene is TRBJ2-3, the V gene TRBV4-2; no reliable D call. The CDR3 is 14 amino acids. Trimming removed 4 bases at V and 2 bases at J, with 10 bases between. The germline CDR1 and CDR2 sequences are LGHNA and YNFKEQ. This CDR3 is CASSRGGDTDTQYF. In DNA form, the CDR3 reads TGTGCCAGCAGCCGTGGTGGGGACACAGATACGCAGTATTTT.

This clone is medium-sized by share. This chain connects TRBV5-1 to TRBJ2-1, with D maybe TRBD2 (5 bases). Trimming took off 0 bases at V and 0 bases at J, with 7 bases between the two ends. Germline lookup yields CDR1 SGHRS and CDR2 YFSETQ. This CDR3 has 15 residues. CDR3 protein: CASSLGESSYNEQFF. The CDR3 nucleotides are TGCGCCAGCAGCTTGGGGGAGAGCTCCTACAATGAGCAGTTCTTC.

A few counts support this clone. This chain connects TRBV20-1 to TRBJ2-5; perhaps TRBD2 as D (6 bases). The CDR3 runs 10 residues. Germline CDR1 reads DFQATT; CDR2 reads SNEGSKA (reference sequence). V was trimmed by 5 bases and J by 10 bases, leaving 11 bases between them. In DNA, the CDR3 is TGCAGTGCTTTGAGGGGAGGCCAGTACTTC. Residues: CSALRGGQYF.

The chain joins TRBV27 to TRBJ2-1; 12 bases are shared with TRBD2. CDR3 size: 18 residues. V lost 3 bases, J lost 8 bases, and 14 bases stayed unmatched. Germline V gene lookup returns CDR1 MNHEY and CDR2 SMNVEV (reference sequence). For the CDR3, the DNA is TGTGCCAGCAGTTTCTACCCTGCACTAGCGGGGGGCCCGGATGAGCAGTTCTTC. Its translation is CASSFYPALAGGPDEQFF.

This clone was observed a few times. The chain uses TRBV19 and TRBJ1-4; no definite D call. Looked up from germline, CDR1 is LNHDA and CDR2 is SQIVND (reference sequence). Trimming cost V 3 bases and J 2 bases, with 7 bases left between them. The CDR3 spans 14 residues. CDR3 residues: CASSITGTNEKLFF. The CDR3 DNA reads as TGTGCCAGTAGTATCACCGGGACTAATGAAAAACTGTTTTTT. The variable domain in full, with the rest retrieved from reference TRBV19 and TRBJ1-4, is DGGITQSPKYLFRKEGQNVTLSCEQNLNHDAMYWYRQDPGQGLRLIYYSQIVNDFQKGDIAEGYSVSREKKESFPLTVTSAQKNPTAFYLCASSITGTNEKLFFGSGTQLSVL.

The CDR3, as DNA: TGTGCCAGCGGATTAGACAGGGGTTCCTACAATGAGCAGTTCTTC. Its translation: CASGLDRGSYNEQFF. The rearrangement links TRBV5-5 to TRBJ2-1; 8 bases are shared with TRBD1. V lost 7 bases to trimming and J lost 1 base; unmatched junction nucleotides: 7. CDR1 is SGHKS and CDR2 is YYEKEE in the germline V gene (reference sequence). The CDR3 covers 15 residues. Combining the CDR3 with reference TRBV5-5 and TRBJ2-1 gives the whole variable domain DAGVTQSPTHLIKTRGQQVTLRCSPISGHKSVSWYQQVLGQGPQFIFQYYEKEERGRGNFPDRFSARQFPNYSSELNVNALLLGDSALYLCASGLDRGSYNEQFFGPGTRLTVL.

The chain uses TRBV7-2 and TRBJ1-4, with 8 nucleotides matching TRBD1. The length of the CDR3 is 14 residues. Germline CDR1 and CDR2: SGHTA and FQGNSA. With V trimmed by 4 bases and J by 8 bases, 6 bases remained unmatched. CDR3 protein: CASSSGTGGEKLFF. The CDR3 DNA is TGTGCCAGCAGCTCCGGGACAGGAGGCGAAAAACTGTTTTTT.

This rearrangement joins TRBV10-3 to TRBJ2-1; 7 bases agree with TRBD2. J was trimmed by 5 bases and V by 7 bases; bases with no gene match: 11. CDR1 is ENHRY and CDR2 is SYGVKD in the germline V gene. This CDR3 has 15 amino acids. The CDR3 loop is CAINPGLGSDNEQFF. CDR3 bases: TGTGCCATCAACCCTGGACTAGGGAGTGACAATGAGCAGTTCTTC.

The rearrangement links TRBV27 to TRBJ2-3, with 10 positions matching TRBD1. This CDR3 comprises 15 residues. Germline V lookup: CDR1 MNHEY, CDR2 SMNVEV (reference sequence). V trimming: 3 bases; J trimming: 4 bases; junction bases outside the gene matches: 4. The DNA for the CDR3 is TGTGCCAGCAGTTTGATGGGACAGGGGTCAGATACGCAGTATTTT. As protein: CASSLMGQGSDTQYF.

This chain connects TRBV6-9 to TRBJ1-5; D gene unclear. The V end was cut by 4 bases, the J end by 4 bases, with 8 bases between. The CDR3 is 13 residues long. CDR1 is MNHGY, CDR2 SVAAGI, per germline. The CDR3 region has the DNA TGTGCCAGCAGTTGGACGGGGAATCAGCCCCAGCATTTT. The encoded protein is CASSWTGNQPQHF.

The rearrangement links TRBV4-1 to TRBJ1-3; no definite D call. Germline loops: CDR1 MGHRA, CDR2 YSYEKL. The CDR3 consists of 17 residues. The V end lost 1 base, the J end lost 0 bases, and 13 bases lay between the germline ends. The CDR3 DNA is TGCGCCAGCAGCCAAGTAGCCACAGCATTCTCTGGAAACACCATATATTTT. Amino acid sequence: CASSQVATAFSGNTIYF.

The CDR3 nucleotides are TGCGCCAGCAGCGAGACCGGCACCGGGGAGCTGTTTTTT. Residues: CASSETGTGELFF. This chain uses TRBV5-1 with TRBJ2-2, with D hard to call. Per germline, CDR1 SGHRS and CDR2 YFSETQ. The CDR3 runs 13 residues. With 4 bases removed from V and 4 bases from J, the gap between germline ends came to 8 bases.

This clone occurred a few times. The chain combines TRBV7-9 with TRBJ2-2; D remains unclear. V was cut by 6 bases and J by 2 bases, with 7 bases left in between. The germline CDR1 and CDR2 sequences are SEHNR and FQNEAQ (reference sequence). CDR3 length equals 13 residues. CDR3 sequence: CASSPDNTGELFF. The CDR3 DNA sequence: TGTGCCAGCAGTCCAGATAACACCGGGGAGCTGTTTTTT.

This clone came up a few times. The CDR3 DNA reads TGCGCCAGCAGCTTTATAAGCGGGGGGACAGATACGCAGTATTTT. This sequence encodes CASSFISGGTDTQYF. The chain carries TRBV5-1 and TRBJ2-3; 9 bases agree with TRBD2. The CDR3 runs to 15 residues. Germline V CDR1 and CDR2: SGHRS, YFSETQ. J was trimmed by 3 bases and V by 2 bases; bases with no gene match: 4.

The sample holds a few counts of this clone. The genes are TRBV18 and TRBJ2-1; no clear D. The CDR3 runs to 14 residues. Germline loops: CDR1 KGHSH, CDR2 LQKENI. V lost 0 bases to trimming and J lost 1 base, with 4 bases between them. The CDR3 bases are TGTGCCAGCTCACCACCCGGTTCCTACAATGAGCAGTTCTTC. This encodes CASSPPGSYNEQFF.

The gene calls are TRBV25-1 and TRBJ2-5, with 12 bases identical to TRBD2. Germline trimming cut 1 base from V and 4 bases from J; bases unmatched to any gene: 4. There are 16 residues in the CDR3. CDR1 MGHDK and CDR2 SYGVNS come from the germline V gene. The CDR3 loop reads CASSELASGGAETQYF. CDR3 DNA sequence: TGTGCCAGCAGTGAATTGGCTAGCGGGGGGGCAGAGACCCAGTACTTC. Supplemented by reference TRBV25-1 and TRBJ2-5, the full variable domain reads EADIYQTPRYLVIGTGKKITLECSQTMGHDKMYWYQQDPGMELHLIHYSYGVNSTEKGDLSSESTVSRIRTEHFPLTLESARPSHTSQYLCASSELASGGAETQYFGPGTRLLVL.

This clone was counted only a few times. The genes are TRBV5-1 and TRBJ2-2; no reliable D call. Trimming removed 0 bases from V and 4 bases from J, with 10 bases in between. The V gene's germline CDR1 is SGHRS and CDR2 YFSETQ. The CDR3 extends over 15 amino acids. CDR3 nucleotides: TGCGCCAGCAGCTTGGTCGCGCGAAGCACCGGGGAGCTGTTTTTT. It translates to CASSLVARSTGELFF.

The chain employs TRBV5-1 and TRBJ2-3; possibly TRBD1 for D (5 bases). CDR1 is SGHRS and CDR2 is YFSETQ in the germline V gene. CDR3 length: 15 residues. With 1 base removed from V and 1 base from J, the gap between germline ends came to 10 bases. The CDR3 DNA is TGCGCCAGCAGCTTGAGGGGCCCTCGCACAGATACGCAGTATTTT. Translated: CASSLRGPRTDTQYF.

The chain has TRBV6-6 and TRBJ2-7; D call uncertain. V was shortened by 2 bases and J by 3 bases, with 8 bases between the two germline ends. Germline lookup yields CDR1 MNHNY and CDR2 SVGAGI (reference sequence). The CDR3 is 13 amino acids. CDR3 sequence reads: CASSYGGSYEQYF. CDR3 DNA: TGTGCCAGCAGTTACGGTGGCAGCTACGAGCAGTACTTC.

The chain uses TRBV6-5 and TRBJ2-7, with 7 nucleotides matching TRBD2. From germline, CDR1 is MNHEY and CDR2 SVGAGI. The CDR3 covers 13 residues. V lost 3 bases, J lost 4 bases, and 3 bases stayed unmatched. The DNA for the CDR3 is TGTGCCAGCAGTTATAGGGGAGGGTACGAGCAGTACTTC. Its protein product is CASSYRGGYEQYF.